This T cell receptor (beta chain) was captured in a study of blood T cell repertoires in COVID-19. Study summary: Collection of acute and convalescent COVID-19 samples took place in the United States, Italy and Spain. Sample material is recorded as cDNA or gDNA derived from T cells, B-cell-depleted T cells, or PBMCs.

The germline V and J ends were trimmed by 4 bases and 6 bases, with 17 bases remaining between them. CDR3 length: 15 amino acids. The germline V gene has CDR1 KGHDR and CDR2 SFDVKD. In the original analysis: Estimation of nucleated cell counts relied on the amplification of reference gene primers. Profiling relied on immunoSEQ multiplex PCR, and the TCRdb table lists in-frame clones only, not all of them. V and J calls and clone size are given by that table; D and trimming were obtained from the DNA. The sample has about 200,000 clones, around 84% seen once. The TCR was taken from a human donor in a cohort sampled during active COVID-19. Sequencing input: peripheral blood. The rearrangement uses TRBV24-1 and TRBJ1-1, with D possibly matching TRBD1 (6 bases). The CDR3 loop is CATSELPEGGSEAFF. The CDR3 DNA sequence: TGTGCCACCAGTGAGTTACCTGAAGGGGGTTCTGAAGCTTTCTTT.